This entry concerns a single T cell receptor (beta chain). The antigen is not known. The data belong to a study of T cell responses to AZD1222 COVID-19 vaccine. Some clones are missing from TCRdb's copy, which holds only in-frame ones; the method was immunoSEQ multiplex PCR. The sample has about 80,000 clones; about nine tenths are singletons. CDR1 and CDR2 (germline): LGHDT, YNNKEL (reference sequence). CDR3 length: 15 residues. V lost 4 bases and J 7 bases, leaving 14 bases between the germline ends. Study-wide findings and caveats: Repertoire sampling occurred only after the peak T cell response.

Sequencing used peripheral blood, obtained on day 0 of AZD1222 vaccination. The sequence was obtained from an adult in good health. J is TRBJ1-6 and V is TRBV3-1 (or the pseudogene TRBV3-2), with a weak D call TRBD1 (6 bases). The CDR3 nucleotides are TGTGCCAGCAGCCCCCGGACAGTGCAAAATTCACCCCTCCACTTT. It translates to CASSPRTVQNSPLHF.